This T cell receptor (beta chain) was profiled in a study of T cells in Graves' hyperthyroidism and ophthalmopathy. Study details: Peripheral blood was secured at the point of initial diagnosis, before any treatment.

Uncontrolled infection, other autoimmune disease, pregnancy or lactation led to exclusion. This clonotype came up many times. Antigen unknown. What was amplified from RNA transcripts were TCR beta CDR3 regions. The TCR CDR3 first-round RT-PCR relied on the HTBI primer set. From the multiplex PCR reads, TCRdb called clonotypes with MiXCR, one entry per CDR3 protein. The sample includes more than 300,000 distinct CDR3 sequences, about 14% of them seen just once. Study-wide results and caveats: Ophthalmopathy onset followed model prediction by a median around six months. In the blood, most expanded thyroid clonotypes above 0.001 appeared as well.

This receptor was obtained from a woman under 40 with Graves' ophthalmopathy. The sequenced material came from blood.

The CDR3 coding sequence is TGTGCCAGCAGCTCTCCCCCGTGGGGAGGGGACCAAGAGACCCAGTACTTC. Protein sequence: CASSSPPWGGDQETQYF. The chain employs TRBV7-9 and TRBJ2-5; the match to TRBD2 covers 7 bases. In germline, CDR1 is SEHNR, CDR2 FQNEAQ (reference sequence). J was trimmed by 0 bases and V by 4 bases; bases with no gene match: 11. CDR3 length: 17 residues.